This T cell receptor beta chain was profiled in a study of T cell repertoires in cytomegalovirus infection. Looking at the study overall: Indicated by public TCR beta signatures were CMV infection and matching HLA type. Overall study results and limits: In two of eight donors, the top clonotype was HLA-C-restricted CMV-specific. Carriers of CMV and the relevant HLA type were discriminated by public TCR beta frequency.

In regard to this clonotype: What it binds is not known.

TCRdb ran MiXCR on the reads and lists one entry per CDR3 protein. This table has approximately 1,000,000 distinct CDR3 sequences, 31% appearing once. The CDR3 spans 14 residues. Per germline, CDR1 SGHDT and CDR2 YYEEEE. The V end lost 1 base, the J end lost 4 bases, and 8 bases lay between the germline ends. The chain couples TRBV5-6 to TRBJ2-2; TRBD1 might be the D (5 bases). The sequencing used cultured CD8+ T cells from PBMCs, collected from culture after CMV antigen stimulation. This TCR was sampled from a human donor in good health (CMV status not recorded). Some clones in this sample may be carry-over from other donors' samples. The CDR3 DNA reads TGTGCCAGCAGCTTGAACCAGGGCACCGGGGAGCTGTTTTTT. Encoded protein: CASSLNQGTGELFF.